This T cell receptor beta chain comes out of a study of blood T cell repertoires in COVID-19 (TCRdb year 2020). In terms of the full investigation: Samples covering the acute and convalescent phases of COVID-19 were provided by collaborators in the United States, Italy and Spain. Nearly every sample came with metadata listing a de-identified subject ID, COVID-19 status, age in years and sex. The repertoires were made available in a free public database intended to serve as a resource for research on the immune response to SARS-CoV-2. The material from the prospective study consisted of cDNA or gDNA derived from T cells, B-cell-depleted T cells, or PBMCs. The dataset comprised deeply sampled blood TCRbeta repertoires from subjects exposed to, actively infected with, or recovered from COVID-19. HLA class I and class II types, where available, came from metadata supplied by the sample provider rather than from assay-based typing. Samples were obtained from the ongoing ImmuneRACE study (first 160 participants) and from over 1,000 subjects provided by 6 global collaborators. Study-level results and caveats: The quantity of clinical and demographic metadata differed by source and by participant and was supplied without curation.

Turning to this clone: Its target antigen remains unknown. Base qualities are not provided; no much larger clone lies one nucleotide away.

TCRbeta CDR3 regions were amplified from genomic DNA using the immunoSEQ Assay, a bias-controlled multiplex PCR. On the authors' methods: The number of nucleated cells in each sample was estimated from the amplification of reference gene primers within the assay. Sequence reads were collapsed and filtered to measure the absolute abundance of every unique TCRbeta CDR3 rearrangement. For each sample, productive Simpson clonality was calculated as the square root of Simpson's diversity index over productive rearrangements. TCRdb carries this immuneACCESS record with in-frame sequences only. Its versions omit some clonotypes, under half of them owing to an unresolved V gene in the studies checked, with the rest unexplained. The D gene and trimming were derived from the DNA, and the V and J assignments and clone size from that table. In this sample the table shows about 180,000 clones, over 80% of which occur a single time. About 7% of the sample rests with the top ten.

CDR1 and CDR2, looked up from the germline V gene, are MGHRA and YSYEKL. V loses 0 bases, J loses 3 bases, and the germline ends lie 3 bases apart. From cysteine to phenylalanine, the CDR3 is 12 amino acids long. The sequence is cut down to CDR3 DNA, 36 bases in frame from base 1. One collaborating source in Seattle enrolled patients during active infection and followed them longitudinally through the course of disease. The collaborating institutions used their own protocols to collect whole blood in K2EDTA tubes. For TCRbeta analysis, collaborators shipped samples in one of three forms: frozen whole blood, isolated PBMCs, or DNA extracted from either of those sample types.

Sequenced: peripheral blood. The chain couples TRBV4-1 to TRBJ2-7, with the D gene not confidently named. The receptor was isolated from a woman in her 40s with COVID-19, enrolled during active disease. In nucleotide form, the sequence is TGCGCCAGCAGCCAAGATCTCTACGAGCAGTACTTC. This is translated as CASSQDLYEQYF.